The next 28 T cell receptor beta chains were all read from a single sample in a study of blood T cell repertoires in COVID-19. The assay was immunoSEQ multiplex PCR, and TCRdb's table has in-frame clones only and misses some. The data show 400,000 to 450,000 clones, about 88% seen once. The sample was peripheral blood. These receptors originate from a woman aged 40-49 years with COVID-19, enrolled during active disease.

The rearrangement joins TRBV27 to TRBJ2-1; 10 bases map to TRBD2. Trimming removed 4 bases from V and 6 bases from J; junction bases left unmatched: 9. CDR1 is MNHEY, CDR2 SMNVEV, per germline (reference sequence). The CDR3 contains 16 residues. DNA for the CDR3: TGTGCCAGCAGTTCATTACTAGCGGGAATCTCCAATGAGCAGTTCTTC. Its protein is CASSSLLAGISNEQFF.

The genes are TRBV20-1 and TRBJ1-1, with D unclear. The CDR3 spans 13 residues. V shed 4 bases and J shed 2 bases, with 11 bases lying between them. Germline-derived CDR1 and CDR2 are DFQATT and SNEGSKA (reference sequence). The CDR3 DNA follows: TGCAGTGCTACTGATACGGTCAACACTGAAGCTTTCTTT. It is translated as CSATDTVNTEAFF.

In DNA, the CDR3 is TGTGCCAGCAGTTACAACCTCGGGGGAGATACGCAGTATTTT. It codes for CASSYNLGGDTQYF. This sequence joins TRBV6-5 and TRBJ2-3, with a weak D call TRBD2 (6 bases). V lost 2 bases and J 5 bases, leaving 11 bases between the germline ends. The germline CDR1 and CDR2 sequences are MNHEY and SVGAGI. The CDR3 spans 14 residues.

V and J are TRBV9 and TRBJ2-7; TRBD2 matches at 7 bases. V was clipped by 3 bases and J by 6 bases; unmatched bases: 12. Per the germline V gene, CDR1 is SGDLS and CDR2 is YYNGEE. The CDR3 sequence is 15 residues long. The CDR3 sequence is CASSGAVSGISEQYF. In DNA form, the CDR3 reads TGTGCCAGCAGCGGGGCGGTGAGCGGGATCTCCGAGCAGTACTTC. Complete variable domain (other parts from reference TRBV9 and TRBJ2-7): DSGVTQTPKHLITATGQRVTLRCSPRSGDLSVYWYQQSLDQGLQFLIQYYNGEERAKGNILERFSAQQFPDLHSELNLSSLELGDSALYFCASSGAVSGISEQYFGPGTRLTVT.

The genes are TRBV27 and TRBJ2-7, with D possibly matching TRBD1 (6 bases). The CDR3 is made up of 16 amino acids. CDR1 and CDR2 (germline): MNHEY, SMNVEV (reference sequence). The germline V and J ends were trimmed by 2 bases and 7 bases, with 21 bases remaining between them. For the CDR3, the DNA is TGTGCCAGCAGTTTAAGGGGACGGGCAGGGGTCTTTGAGCAGTACTTC. It translates to CASSLRGRAGVFEQYF.

This chain links TRBV4-3 with TRBJ1-6; D is undetermined. The germline CDR1 and CDR2 sequences are LGHNA and YSLEER. This CDR3 has 16 amino acids. Trimming removed 4 bases at V and 0 bases at J, with 10 bases between. Here the CDR3 DNA reads TGCGCCAGCAGCCCTACGGTGAGCTCCTATAATTCACCCCTCCACTTT. Residues: CASSPTVSSYNSPLHF.

This clone was seen just once. The CDR3 nucleotides read TGTGCCAGCAGCTTAGGAGTGAACTATGGCTACACCTTC. Translating gives CASSLGVNYGYTF. The chain combines TRBV7-9 with TRBJ1-2; D not certain. In germline, CDR1 is SEHNR, CDR2 FQNEAQ (reference sequence). Trimming left V 1 base short and J 2 bases short, with 5 bases between. The CDR3 loop spans 13 amino acids.

The rearrangement joins TRBV6-2 or TRBV6-3 to TRBJ2-1; 9 nucleotides agree with TRBD2. There are 18 residues in the CDR3. Per the germline V gene, CDR1 is MNHEY and CDR2 is SVGEGT. J gave up 12 bases and V 4 bases, and 22 bases lay outside the gene matches. CDR3 amino acids: CASSSWGGRGRERGWQFF. DNA of the CDR3: TGTGCCAGCAGTTCCTGGGGGGGGCGCGGGAGGGAGCGGGGTTGGCAGTTCTTC.

The chain links TRBV7-3 to TRBJ1-1; D remains ambiguous. The CDR3 contains 13 residues. Trimming pared 3 bases from V and 5 bases from J, leaving 10 bases between. Germline V lookup: CDR1 SGHTA, CDR2 FQGTGA. CDR3 in DNA: TGTGCCAGCAGCTTGGACGGAGGGACTGAAGCTTTCTTT. Translation: CASSLDGGTEAFF.

The chain employs TRBV5-8 and TRBJ2-7, with D perhaps TRBD2 (5 bases). The CDR3 is 14 residues long. The germline V gene encodes CDR1 SGHTS and CDR2 YDEGEE. V lost 1 base, J lost 3 bases, and 11 bases lay in between. CDR3 in DNA: TGTGCCAGCAGCTTGTCGGGGATCCTCTACGAGCAGTACTTC. It yields the protein CASSLSGILYEQYF.

This clone was counted a few times. The chain recombines TRBV6-5 with TRBJ2-7; TRBD2 might be the D (6 bases). With 6 bases removed from V and 5 bases from J, the gap between germline ends came to 14 bases. This CDR3 has 13 residues. CDR1 MNHEY and CDR2 SVGAGI come from the germline V gene. In DNA form, the CDR3 reads TGTGCCAGCAGCGACCTCGGGGAGGACGAGCAGTACTTC. Encoded protein: CASSDLGEDEQYF.

This sequence joins TRBV18 and TRBJ1-1; D is ambiguous. This CDR3 contains 13 residues. CDR1 and CDR2 (germline): KGHSH, LQKENI. With 0 bases removed from V and 5 bases from J, the gap between germline ends came to 7 bases. CDR3 in amino acids: CASSPPQRTEAFF. CDR3 in DNA: TGTGCCAGCTCACCACCGCAGCGGACTGAAGCTTTCTTT.

V gene TRBV29-1 combines with J gene TRBJ2-3; the match to TRBD2 covers 10 bases. The CDR3 spans 15 residues. CDR1 and CDR2 (germline): SQVTM, ANQGSEA. V lost 4 bases to trimming and J lost 2 bases; unmatched junction nucleotides: 6. CDR3 DNA sequence: TGCAGCGTTGGGGCTAGCGGGGGCTACACAGATACGCAGTATTTT. As protein: CSVGASGGYTDTQYF.

The chain employs TRBV12-3 or TRBV12-4 and TRBJ1-2, with 10 bases identical to TRBD1. The CDR3 runs 13 residues. V was pared by 6 bases and J by 3 bases, with 1 base of the junction left unmatched. CDR3: CASSGQGDYGYTF. In DNA form, the CDR3 reads TGTGCCAGCAGCGGACAGGGGGACTATGGCTACACCTTC.

This clone was detected only once. This sequence joins TRBV27 and TRBJ2-3; the match to TRBD2 covers 11 bases. This CDR3 has 16 amino acids. With 0 bases clipped from V and 5 bases from J, the junction kept 4 bases outside the gene matches. Germline V gene lookup returns CDR1 MNHEY and CDR2 SMNVEV (reference sequence). The CDR3 DNA follows: TGTGCCAGCAGTTTATCTCTAGCGGGAGGCTTAGATACGCAGTATTTT. Encoded protein: CASSLSLAGGLDTQYF.

The chain combines TRBV2 with TRBJ1-1, with D tentatively TRBD1 (5 bases). V was clipped by 6 bases and J by 1 base, with 9 bases between them. Germline V gene sequence: CDR1 SNHLY, CDR2 FYNNEI. This CDR3 is 13 amino acids long. This chain's CDR3 is CASRGGWNTEAFF. For the CDR3, the DNA is TGTGCCAGCAGGGGGGGATGGAACACTGAAGCTTTCTTT. The full variable domain, completed using reference TRBV2 and TRBJ1-1, is EPEVTQTPSHQVTQMGQEVILRCVPISNHLYFYWYRQILGQKVEFLVSFYNNEISEKSEIFDDQFSVERPDGSNFTLKIRSTKLEDSAMYFCASRGGWNTEAFFGQGTRLTVV.

This clone was recorded only once. CDR3 in DNA: TGTGCCAGCAGCTTAGCGGCAGGGAATGAAAAACTGTTTTTT. It translates to CASSLAAGNEKLFF. V gene TRBV7-9 combines with J gene TRBJ1-4, with D possibly TRBD1 on 5 matching bases. The CDR3 is made up of 14 amino acids. CDR1 is SEHNR and CDR2 is FQNEAQ in the germline V gene (reference sequence). V dropped 0 bases and J dropped 5 bases, with 7 bases sitting between them. Variable domain in full (rest from reference TRBV7-9 and TRBJ1-4): DTGVSQNPRHKITKRGQNVTFRCDPISEHNRLYWYRQTLGQGPEFLTYFQNEAQLEKSRLLSDRFSAERPKGSFSTLEIQRTEQGDSAMYLCASSLAAGNEKLFFGSGTQLSVL.

The V gene is TRBV7-9, the J gene TRBJ2-7; a possible D gene is TRBD1 (5 bases). CDR3 length: 15 residues. Germline V gives CDR1 SEHNR, CDR2 FQNEAQ (reference sequence). Trimming removed 4 bases at V and 7 bases at J, with 20 bases between. The CDR3 spells CASSSKRTSNLEQYF. As DNA, the CDR3 is TGTGCCAGCAGCTCGAAAAGGACATCCAACCTGGAGCAGTACTTC.

CDR3 protein: CASRGGELNNEQFF. The CDR3 DNA follows: TGTGCCAGCCGGGGAGGAGAATTGAACAATGAGCAGTTCTTC. This chain joins TRBV6-5 and TRBJ2-1, with D tentatively TRBD2 (6 bases). The CDR3 consists of 14 residues. V shed 8 bases and J shed 5 bases, with 16 bases lying between them. The germline V gene encodes CDR1 MNHEY and CDR2 SVGAGI.

The chain is built from TRBV4-1 and TRBJ1-5, with D possibly matching TRBD1 (6 bases). The CDR3 covers 15 residues. Trimming took 1 base from V and 1 from J, leaving 8 bases between them. Germline V lookup: CDR1 MGHRA, CDR2 YSYEKL. The CDR3 region has the DNA TGCGCCAGCAGCCAAGCTGGACAGAGCAATCAGCCCCAGCATTTT. It encodes CASSQAGQSNQPQHF.

The V call is TRBV18, the J call TRBJ1-5, with 7 nucleotides matching TRBD1. With V trimmed by 0 bases and J by 5 bases, 4 bases remained unmatched. This CDR3 comprises 15 residues. From germline, CDR1 is KGHSH and CDR2 LQKENI. CDR3 region: CASSPPGDRDQPQHF. The CDR3 DNA reads TGTGCCAGCTCACCACCGGGCGACAGGGATCAGCCCCAGCATTTT.

The rearrangement joins TRBV7-3 to TRBJ2-1, with TRBD1 matching 8 bases. Unmatched junction bases numbered 7, after V lost 0 bases and J lost 6 bases. Germline V gene data show CDR1 as SGHTA and CDR2 as FQGTGA. The CDR3 is 16 residues long. The DNA of the CDR3 is TGTGCCAGCAGCTTAACGGGTGGACAGGGTTCCAATGAGCAGTTCTTC. Protein sequence: CASSLTGGQGSNEQFF.

The chain links TRBV3-1 (or the pseudogene TRBV3-2) to TRBJ2-6; the D gene is possibly TRBD1 (5 bases). V lost 1 base and J 1 base, leaving 5 bases between the germline ends. CDR1 and CDR2 (germline): LGHDT, YNNKEL (reference sequence). The CDR3 spans 15 residues. The CDR3 spells CASSQAGSGANVLTF. CDR3 DNA sequence: TGTGCCAGCAGCCAAGCAGGGTCTGGGGCCAACGTCCTGACTTTC.

The chain joins TRBV18 to TRBJ1-2, with 9 positions matching TRBD1. V gave up 6 bases and J gave up 5 bases; unmatched junction bases: 10. CDR3 length equals 15 residues. The germline V gene encodes CDR1 KGHSH and CDR2 LQKENI. Here the CDR3 reads CASSLQGAQGYGYTF. CDR3 DNA sequence: TGTGCCAGCTCGTTACAGGGGGCGCAGGGGTATGGCTACACCTTC. Based on the CDR3 plus reference TRBV18 and TRBJ1-2, the full variable domain is NAGVMQNPRHLVRRRGQEARLRCSPMKGHSHVYWYRQLPEEGLKFMVYLQKENIIDESGMPKERFSAEFPKEGPSILRIQQVVRGDSAAYFCASSLQGAQGYGYTFGSGTRLTVV.

This chain links TRBV9 with TRBJ1-1; no firm D call. The germline CDR1 and CDR2 sequences are SGDLS and YYNGEE. V was trimmed by 0 bases and J by 1 base, leaving 13 bases between them. This CDR3 contains 16 residues. The CDR3 DNA reads TGTGCCAGCAGCGTAGGAGGGTTACTAGAGAACACTGAAGCTTTCTTT. Translated, it gives CASSVGGLLENTEAFF.

J is TRBJ1-3 and V is TRBV7-9; TRBD1 matches at 8 bases. The CDR3 totals 15 residues. V lost 2 bases and J lost 5; bases outside the gene matches: 5. Germline-derived CDR1 and CDR2 are SEHNR and FQNEAQ (reference sequence). CDR3 residues: CASSLFDRGRNTIYF. The CDR3 nucleotides are TGTGCCAGCAGCTTATTCGACAGGGGAAGAAACACCATATATTTT.

The chain has TRBV25-1 and TRBJ1-2; no reliable D call. The CDR3 is 13 amino acids. Trimming removed 3 bases from V and 7 bases from J, with 12 bases in between. Germline V gene data show CDR1 as MGHDK and CDR2 as SYGVNS. The CDR3 nucleotides read TGTGCCAGCAGTGACGGCCCGCGGGGTGGCTACACCTTC. It codes for CASSDGPRGGYTF.

This chain connects TRBV20-1 to TRBJ1-2, with no clear D. The length of the CDR3 is 13 residues. The germline V gene encodes CDR1 DFQATT and CDR2 SNEGSKA (reference sequence). V was pared by 3 bases and J by 8 bases, with 16 bases between. The DNA of the CDR3 is TGCAGTGCTAGTGGCCTCTCCCGGGGAGGCTACACCTTC. The encoded protein is CSASGLSRGGYTF.